This is a list of T cell receptor beta chains from one sample in a study of shared clonotypes between healthy human individuals. The table came from immunoSEQ multiplex PCR; TCRdb's copy has only in-frame clones and leaves some out. The sample includes around 180,000 clones, 85% to 95% seen only once; the top ten take about 0.067%. The sequencing input was naive CD4+ T cells sorted from blood. The receptor source for this set is a woman aged 25 to 39 in good health. Both conserved end residues are part of each CDR3. Each record gives: J gene, clone size, D gene, V gene, CDR3 protein, CDR3 DNA. The D gene is left open where the match is weak. Not every row has a clone size; where given, it reads once, few, many or a size class.

J: TRBJ1-3
size: NA
D: NA
V: TRBV5-1
CDR3: CASSLRSEAGNTIYF
DNA: TGCGCCAGCAGCTTGCGATCCGAAGCTGGAAACACCATATATTTT

J: TRBJ2-3
size: NA
D: TRBD2
V: TRBV4-2
CDR3: CASSQAYGRAGGTDTQYF
DNA: TGTGCCAGCAGCCAAGCGTACGGGAGGGCCGGTGGCACAGATACGCAGTATTTT

J: TRBJ1-2
size: NA
D: TRBD1
V: TRBV14
CDR3: CASSQRTGDGYTF
DNA: TGTGCCAGCAGCCAACGCACAGGGGATGGCTACACCTTC

J: TRBJ2-7
size: NA
D: NA
V: TRBV28
CDR3: CASSLPRYEQYF
DNA: TGTGCCAGCAGTTTGCCAAGGTACGAGCAGTACTTC

J: TRBJ2-3
size: NA
D: NA
V: TRBV5-1
CDR3: CASSLPGADTQYF
DNA: TGCGCCAGCAGCTTGCCAGGCGCAGATACGCAGTATTTT

J: TRBJ2-7
size: few
D: NA
V: TRBV4-1
CDR3: CASSLSPQYEQYF
DNA: TGCGCCAGCAGCCTATCACCCCAGTACGAGCAGTACTTC

J: TRBJ2-5
size: NA
D: NA
V: TRBV28
CDR3: CASSLLAPRETQYF
DNA: TGTGCCAGCAGTTTATTGGCCCCGCGGGAGACCCAGTACTTC

J: TRBJ2-6
size: NA
D: TRBD1
V: TRBV5-4
CDR3: CASSRTGTGFGANVLTF
DNA: TGTGCCAGCAGCCGCACCGGGACAGGGTTTGGGGCCAACGTCCTGACTTTC

J: TRBJ2-7
size: NA
D: TRBD1
V: TRBV4-1
CDR3: CASSPGQAKVKLNEQYF
DNA: TGCGCCAGCAGCCCTGGACAGGCCAAGGTTAAGTTGAACGAGCAGTACTTC

J: TRBJ2-7
size: NA
D: TRBD2
V: TRBV28
CDR3: CASSLELANSYEQYF
DNA: TGTGCCAGCAGTTTAGAACTAGCGAACTCCTACGAGCAGTACTTC

J: TRBJ1-1
size: NA
D: TRBD1
V: TRBV6-1
CDR3: CASTLRTGTTEAFF
DNA: TGTGCCAGCACTCTCCGGACAGGGACCACTGAAGCTTTCTTT

J: TRBJ2-1
size: NA
D: TRBD2
V: TRBV29-1
CDR3: CSVGELAGNYNEQFF
DNA: TGCAGCGTCGGAGAACTAGCGGGAAATTACAATGAGCAGTTCTTC

J: TRBJ2-7
size: few
D: NA
V: TRBV18
CDR3: CASSPAGRYQQYF
DNA: TGTGCCAGCTCACCAGCCGGTCGGTACCAGCAGTACTTC

J: TRBJ2-7
size: NA
D: TRBD2
V: TRBV10-2
CDR3: CASEASGSSYEQYF
DNA: TGCGCCAGCGAGGCTAGCGGGTCCTCCTACGAGCAGTACTTC